These T cell receptor beta chains were read from a single sample in a study of blood T cell repertoires in COVID-19. TCRdb keeps only in-frame clones here, not all; method: immunoSEQ multiplex PCR. Of 150,000 or so clones listed, roughly four fifths are singletons. Sequences were obtained from peripheral blood. The receptor set was obtained from a human donor with acute or convalescent COVID-19. The donor label of this sample is uncertain. Both conserved end residues are part of each CDR3. Each record gives: V gene, D gene, J gene, CDR3 DNA, CDR3 protein. D genes are given only for firm matches.

v_call: TRBV9
d_call: -
j_call: TRBJ2-1
cdr3_nt: TGTGCCAGCAGCGCGGCGGGGAACTCCTACAATGAGCAGTTCTTC
cdr3_aa: CASSAAGNSYNEQFF

v_call: TRBV3-1/TRBV3-2
d_call: -
j_call: TRBJ2-2
cdr3_nt: TGTGCCAGCAGCCAACATCGGACACTGAACACCGGGGAGCTGTTTTTT
cdr3_aa: CASSQHRTLNTGELFF

v_call: TRBV7-9
d_call: TRBD1
j_call: TRBJ1-2
cdr3_nt: TGTGCCAGCAGCTTAGAGACAGGGATCGGCTATGGCTACACCTTC
cdr3_aa: CASSLETGIGYGYTF

v_call: TRBV2
d_call: TRBD1
j_call: TRBJ2-7
cdr3_nt: TGTGCCAGCGGGTCGGGACAGGGGATTTCAGGCCACGAGCAGTACTTC
cdr3_aa: CASGSGQGISGHEQYF

v_call: TRBV5-1
d_call: -
j_call: TRBJ1-4
cdr3_nt: TGCGCCAGCAGCTTGGGCCGGGGAATAAATGAAAAACTGTTTTTT
cdr3_aa: CASSLGRGINEKLFF

v_call: TRBV6-5
d_call: TRBD1
j_call: TRBJ2-7
cdr3_nt: TGTGCCAGCAGTCCGCGGACAGGATACGAGCAGTACTTC
cdr3_aa: CASSPRTGYEQYF

v_call: TRBV3-1/TRBV3-2
d_call: -
j_call: TRBJ1-2
cdr3_nt: TGTGCCAGCAGTAGGGGGGGAGGCTACACCTTC
cdr3_aa: CASSRGGGYTF

v_call: TRBV28
d_call: -
j_call: TRBJ1-4
cdr3_nt: TGTGCCAGCAGTTCCACTTATGAAAAACTGTTTTTT
cdr3_aa: CASSSTYEKLFF

v_call: TRBV27
d_call: TRBD1
j_call: TRBJ1-1
cdr3_nt: TGTGCCAGCAGTCTTTACAGGGGCTCTATGAACACTGAAGCTTTCTTT
cdr3_aa: CASSLYRGSMNTEAFF

v_call: TRBV19
d_call: TRBD1
j_call: TRBJ2-1
cdr3_nt: TGTGCCAGTAGTATTGACAGGGTTTCTTCCTACAATGAGCAGTTCTTC
cdr3_aa: CASSIDRVSSYNEQFF

v_call: TRBV28
d_call: -
j_call: TRBJ1-5
cdr3_nt: TGTGCCAGCAGTTTTAATCAACCCCGGGGGGACAATCAGCCCCAGCATTTT
cdr3_aa: CASSFNQPRGDNQPQHF

v_call: TRBV7-9
d_call: -
j_call: TRBJ1-2
cdr3_nt: TGTGCCAGCAGCTTAGTTGTGGGAGATGGCTACACCTTC
cdr3_aa: CASSLVVGDGYTF

v_call: TRBV30
d_call: -
j_call: TRBJ1-5
cdr3_nt: TGTGCCTGGAGTGTATTAGGGGATAATCAGCCCCAGCATTTT
cdr3_aa: CAWSVLGDNQPQHF

v_call: TRBV27
d_call: -
j_call: TRBJ1-5
cdr3_nt: TGTGCCAGCAGCAGACTCAATAGCAATCAGCCCCAGCATTTT
cdr3_aa: CASSRLNSNQPQHF

v_call: TRBV5-1
d_call: TRBD1
j_call: TRBJ2-1
cdr3_nt: TGCGCCAGCAGCTTGGCCCCGCAGGGGGCTAAGAATGAGCAGTTCTTC
cdr3_aa: CASSLAPQGAKNEQFF

v_call: TRBV2
d_call: TRBD1
j_call: TRBJ2-7
cdr3_nt: TGTGCCAGCAGGAACAGGGGCGCAGGGGCCTACGAGCAGTACTTC
cdr3_aa: CASRNRGAGAYEQYF

v_call: TRBV2
d_call: -
j_call: TRBJ2-5
cdr3_nt: TGTGCCAGCAGTGAGGGGCTGGAGACCCAGTACTTC
cdr3_aa: CASSEGLETQYF

v_call: TRBV10-3
d_call: TRBD2
j_call: TRBJ2-1
cdr3_nt: TGTGCCATCAGCAGCGGGGACTACAATGAGCAGTTCTTC
cdr3_aa: CAISSGDYNEQFF

v_call: TRBV11-2
d_call: TRBD1
j_call: TRBJ1-2
cdr3_nt: TGTGCCATCCGGACAGGGTCCGATAGTGGGTATGGCTACACCTTC
cdr3_aa: CAIRTGSDSGYGYTF

v_call: TRBV4-1
d_call: TRBD1
j_call: TRBJ1-1
cdr3_nt: TGCGCCAGCAGCCAAGTGGGGACAGGGACAATGAACACTGAAGCTTTCTTT
cdr3_aa: CASSQVGTGTMNTEAFF

v_call: TRBV4-1
d_call: -
j_call: TRBJ1-6
cdr3_nt: TGCGCCAGCAGCCAAGACCCAGGGCTGTCCTATAATTCACCCCTCCACTTT
cdr3_aa: CASSQDPGLSYNSPLHF

v_call: TRBV29-1
d_call: TRBD1
j_call: TRBJ1-2
cdr3_nt: TGCAGCGTTGAATCCCGACAGGGGCGGAATGGCTACACCTTC
cdr3_aa: CSVESRQGRNGYTF

v_call: TRBV7-2
d_call: -
j_call: TRBJ2-3
cdr3_nt: TGTGCCAGCAGCTTAGGAGGGTATACGCAGTATTTT
cdr3_aa: CASSLGGYTQYF

v_call: TRBV9
d_call: TRBD2
j_call: TRBJ2-2
cdr3_nt: TGTGCCAGCAGCCCCCAATTAGCGGGGACCGGAGAGCTGTTTTTT
cdr3_aa: CASSPQLAGTGELFF

v_call: TRBV29-1
d_call: TRBD1
j_call: TRBJ1-5
cdr3_nt: TGCAGCGTTGGGGACAGGGTCAGTCAGCCCCAGCATTTT
cdr3_aa: CSVGDRVSQPQHF

v_call: TRBV30
d_call: -
j_call: TRBJ2-7
cdr3_nt: TGTGCCTGGAGGAGGGCAGGATCCTACGAGCAGTACTTC
cdr3_aa: CAWRRAGSYEQYF

v_call: TRBV10-3
d_call: -
j_call: TRBJ1-4
cdr3_nt: TGTGCCATCAGCGACAGCGGGCGTGCAACTAATGAAAAACTGTTTTTT
cdr3_aa: CAISDSGRATNEKLFF

v_call: TRBV30
d_call: TRBD2
j_call: TRBJ2-2
cdr3_nt: TGTGCCTGGACCTCCACTAGCGGGGGAGTCGGGGAGCTGTTTTTT
cdr3_aa: CAWTSTSGGVGELFF

v_call: TRBV2
d_call: -
j_call: TRBJ2-1
cdr3_nt: TGTGCCAGCACTTTAGTTTCGCTACTCAATGAGCAGTTCTTC
cdr3_aa: CASTLVSLLNEQFF